The clone carrying this T cell receptor (beta chain) occurred many times. The antigen is not known. This specimen belongs to a study of T cell repertoires in cytomegalovirus infection. Study in general: Matching HLA type, along with CMV infection, was indicated by public TCR beta signatures. Study outcomes and limitations: The response measured ex vivo was dominated by TCR beta clonotypes (HLA-C-restricted and CMV-specific). Cumulated frequencies of public TCR beta families served to identify carriers of CMV plus the relevant HLA.

The germline V gene has CDR1 SGHTA and CDR2 FQGTGA. The CDR3 loop spans 15 amino acids. After removal of 2 bases from V and 6 bases from J, the junction contained 6 bases not matched to a gene. One entry per CDR3 protein results from TCRdb running MiXCR on the reads. The table lists 480,000 or so distinct CDR3 sequences, approximately 10% of them singletons, with roughly 10% in the top ten. This clonotype originated in a human donor in good health (CMV status not recorded). Some clones in this sample may be carry-over from other donors' samples. The chain links TRBV7-3 to TRBJ2-3, with 9 bases that match TRBD2. The sequenced sample was PBMCs. The CDR3 DNA reads as TGTGCCAGCAGCTTAGTAGCGGGGGTGTTGGATACGCAGTATTTT. Protein product: CASSLVAGVLDTQYF.